The 11 T cell receptor beta chains reported below all come from one sample, sequenced in a study of identical twins (dated by TCRdb to the mid-2010s). The library was prepared using 5' RACE. The sequencing machine was an Illumina HiSeq 2000. TCRdb applied fastp at Q25 and MiXCR to the public reads, then kept only in-frame beta chains. Every CDR3 protein is listed once, alongside the most common genes and DNA of its rows. In all, the sample holds fewer than 250,000 distinct CDR3 sequences, and around a tenth of those were seen once. The ten largest clones capture 5.1% of the sample. The specimen sequenced was memory (CD45RO+) T cells sorted from blood. The meaning of the sample's cell subset or site label: CD45RO+ enriched T cells. All receptors come from a young woman in good health.

In this sample, this clonotype turned up many times. The rearrangement uses TRBV24-1 and TRBJ2-2; D is unclear. From germline, CDR1 is KGHDR and CDR2 SFDVKD. The CDR3 has 14 amino acids. Deletions cut 4 bases from V and 0 bases from J, with 5 bases between. CDR3 in amino acids: CATSDPTNTGELFF. CDR3 sequence (DNA): TGTGCCACCAGTGACCCCACGAACACCGGGGAGCTGTTTTTT.

This sequence joins TRBV29-1 and TRBJ2-3; 12 nucleotides align to TRBD1. With V trimmed by 3 bases and J by 0 bases, 4 bases remained unmatched. This CDR3 spans 16 amino acids. Germline V CDR1 and CDR2: SQVTM, ANQGSEA. This chain's CDR3 is CSVEGQGAHSTDTQYF. For the CDR3, the DNA is TGCAGCGTTGAGGGACAGGGGGCGCATAGCACAGATACGCAGTATTTT.

This clonotype was counted a few times. J is TRBJ1-5 and V is TRBV20-1, with TRBD1 identical over 8 bases. Trimming at V came to 3 bases and at J to 9 bases, leaving 7 bases not matched to a gene. Germline V gives CDR1 DFQATT, CDR2 SNEGSKA (reference sequence). This CDR3 is built from 13 residues. In DNA, the CDR3 is TGCAGTGCTAGCCCGGGACAGGACATGCCCCAGCATTTT. It encodes CSASPGQDMPQHF.

This clonotype was counted only a few times. V usage is TRBV11-1 and J usage is TRBJ1-2, with D possibly being TRBD1 (5 bases). Trimming left V 4 bases short and J 5 bases short, with 14 bases between. The CDR3 covers 14 residues. CDR1 SGHAT and CDR2 FQDESV come from the germline V gene (reference sequence). The chain's CDR3 is CASSSSPGHYGYTF. The CDR3 DNA is TGTGCCAGCAGCTCAAGCCCGGGGCATTATGGCTACACCTTC.

This clonotype was counted between two and nine times. The genes are TRBV20-1 and TRBJ2-7; perhaps TRBD1 as D (6 bases). There are 13 residues in the CDR3. V lost 6 bases, J lost 0 bases, and 12 bases lay in between. Germline CDR1 and CDR2: DFQATT and SNEGSKA (reference sequence). CDR3 DNA: TGCAGTGCCTTGGACAGCCTCTCCTACGAGCAGTACTTC. This translates into CSALDSLSYEQYF.

The V and J genes are TRBV25-1 and TRBJ2-7; the D is unclear. Germline loops: CDR1 MGHDK, CDR2 SYGVNS. Deletions cut 6 bases from V and 2 bases from J, with 8 bases between. The CDR3 totals 12 residues. The CDR3 nucleotides read TGTGCCAGCAGCGCAATAACCTACGAGCAGTACTTC. This codes for CASSAITYEQYF.

J is TRBJ2-1 and V is TRBV5-8; 9 bases map to TRBD2. The germline gives CDR1 SGHTS, CDR2 YDEGEE. The CDR3 runs to 16 residues. V shed 2 bases and J 2 bases; nucleotides not matched to a gene: 5. The CDR3 protein is CASSLPSGAAYNEQFF. In nucleotides, the CDR3 is TGTGCCAGCAGCTTACCTAGCGGGGCTGCCTACAATGAGCAGTTCTTC.

The chain joins TRBV28 to TRBJ2-1; D gene ambiguous. The CDR3 has 13 amino acids. The germline V gene encodes CDR1 MDHEN and CDR2 SYDVKM. V lost 8 bases and J 4 bases, leaving 12 bases between the germline ends. CDR3 sequence: CASGTVPYNEQFF. CDR3 coding DNA: TGTGCCAGCGGAACCGTACCGTACAATGAGCAGTTCTTC.

This clonotype occurred many times. This chain uses TRBV24-1 with TRBJ2-1, with unresolved D. The V end was cut by 1 base, the J end by 8 bases, with 5 bases between. The CDR3 length is 12 residues. The germline gives CDR1 KGHDR, CDR2 SFDVKD. The CDR3 DNA sequence: TGTGCCACCAGTGATTTTACCGATGAGCAGTTCTTC. It yields the protein CATSDFTDEQFF.

This clonotype showed up just a few times. The rearrangement links TRBV7-2 to TRBJ1-1; D may be TRBD1 (5 bases). The CDR3 totals 13 residues. From germline, CDR1 is SGHTA and CDR2 FQGNSA. V was trimmed by 5 bases and J by 7 bases, leaving 14 bases between them. The CDR3 here is CASSHNPGDEAFF. The CDR3 DNA sequence: TGTGCCAGCAGCCACAATCCGGGGGATGAAGCTTTCTTT.

The V and J genes are TRBV2 and TRBJ1-2; the D gene is possibly TRBD1 (5 bases). The length of the CDR3 is 14 residues. Germline CDR1 reads SNHLY; CDR2 reads FYNNEI. Trimming stripped 6 bases from V and 4 bases from J, with 15 bases between. In DNA, the CDR3 is TGTGCCAGCAGGGGCGCGGGGCCTAGCTATGGCTACACCTTC. It is translated as CASRGAGPSYGYTF.